This T cell receptor (beta chain) appears in the sequencing data of a study of blood T cell repertoires in COVID-19. For the study at large: Specimens from acute and convalescent COVID-19 originated in the United States, Italy and Spain. In each case, the material was cDNA or gDNA derived from T cells, B-cell-depleted T cells, or PBMCs.

Study processing details: Amplifying reference gene primers gave estimates of nucleated cell counts. Sequencing was performed with immunoSEQ multiplex PCR; in TCRdb, only in-frame clones are kept and a portion is missing. V, J and clone size derive from that table, while D and trimming were established from the DNA sequence. The sample has 180,000 or so clones, around four fifths seen once. This CDR3 is built from 15 residues. The V gene end was trimmed by 5 bases and the J gene end by 10 bases; junction bases not matched to a gene: 12. Germline V lookup: CDR1 LGHNA, CDR2 YSLEER. Source material: peripheral blood. This TCR was recovered from a man aged 40-49 years who had recovered from COVID-19. The gene calls are TRBV4-3 and TRBJ2-1, with 9 positions matching TRBD2. The CDR3 region is CASSKRASGNLEQFF. The CDR3 DNA follows: TGCGCCAGCAGCAAGAGGGCTAGCGGGAATCTCGAGCAGTTCTTC.